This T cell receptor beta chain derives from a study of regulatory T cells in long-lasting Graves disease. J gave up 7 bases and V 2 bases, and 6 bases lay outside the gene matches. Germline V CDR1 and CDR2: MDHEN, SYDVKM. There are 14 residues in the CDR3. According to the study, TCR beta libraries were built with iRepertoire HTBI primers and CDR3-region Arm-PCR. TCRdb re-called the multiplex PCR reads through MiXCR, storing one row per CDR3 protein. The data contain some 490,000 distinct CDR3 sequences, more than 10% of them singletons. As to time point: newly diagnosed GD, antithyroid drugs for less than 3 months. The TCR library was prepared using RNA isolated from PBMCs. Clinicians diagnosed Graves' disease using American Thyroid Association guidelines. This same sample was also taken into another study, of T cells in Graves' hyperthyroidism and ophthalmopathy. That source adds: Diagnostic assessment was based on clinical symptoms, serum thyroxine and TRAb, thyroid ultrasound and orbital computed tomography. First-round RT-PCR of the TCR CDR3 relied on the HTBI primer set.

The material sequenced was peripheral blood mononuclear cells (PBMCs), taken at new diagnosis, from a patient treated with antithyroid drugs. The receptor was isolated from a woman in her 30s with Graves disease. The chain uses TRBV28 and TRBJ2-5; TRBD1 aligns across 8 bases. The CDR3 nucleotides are TGTGCCAGCAGTTTAAGAGGACAGGGAGGGACCCAGTACTTC. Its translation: CASSLRGQGGTQYF.